This T cell receptor beta chain was identified in a study of blood T cell repertoires in COVID-19. The wider study: COVID-19 samples from acute and convalescent phases originated in the United States, Italy and Spain. The analysed material was cDNA or gDNA that came from T cells, B-cell-depleted T cells, or PBMCs.

The authors' processing: Reference gene primer amplification in the assay estimated nucleated cell counts. The protocol was immunoSEQ multiplex PCR, while the TCRdb copy is restricted to in-frame clones and leaves out a portion. D and trimming were read from the DNA, whereas the V and J calls and clone size are those reported in that table. Among tens of thousands of clones, around 84% were seen once, and the ten largest hold 9.5% to 15%. The TCR was taken from a human donor in a cohort sampled during active COVID-19. The specimen sequenced was peripheral blood.

As DNA, the CDR3 is TGTGCCAGCAGCTTAGATGGAGCGGTAGGCGGAGAGACCCAGTACTTC. It encodes CASSLDGAVGGETQYF. This chain links TRBV11-2 with TRBJ2-5; possibly TRBD2 for D (5 bases). The germline gives CDR1 SGHAT, CDR2 FQNNGV. Trimming stripped 0 bases from V and 4 bases from J, with 15 bases between. The CDR3 consists of 16 residues.